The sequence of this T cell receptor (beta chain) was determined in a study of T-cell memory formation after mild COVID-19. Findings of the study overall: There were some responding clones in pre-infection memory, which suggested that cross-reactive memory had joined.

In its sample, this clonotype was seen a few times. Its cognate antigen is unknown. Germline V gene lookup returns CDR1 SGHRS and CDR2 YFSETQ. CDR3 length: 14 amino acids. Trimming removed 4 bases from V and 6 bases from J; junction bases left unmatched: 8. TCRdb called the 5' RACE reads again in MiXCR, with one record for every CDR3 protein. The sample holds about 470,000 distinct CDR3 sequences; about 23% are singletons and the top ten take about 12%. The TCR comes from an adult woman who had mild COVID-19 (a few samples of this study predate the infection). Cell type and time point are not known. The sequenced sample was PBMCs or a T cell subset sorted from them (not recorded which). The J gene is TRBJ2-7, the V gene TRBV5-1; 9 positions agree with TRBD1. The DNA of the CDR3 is TGCGCCAGCAGCCGGGACAGGGACGTCTCCGAGCAGTACTTC. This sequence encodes CASSRDRDVSEQYF.